This entry is about one T cell receptor beta chain. Exposed participants encountered a COVID-19 case during the 2 weeks preceding study entry. The data belong to a study of blood T cell repertoires in COVID-19. Overall study context: COVID-19 samples collected from the United States, Italy and Spain covered acute and convalescent phases. PBMCs, B-cell-depleted T cells, or T cells were the source of the cDNA or gDNA that made up the material.

Authors' data handling: The assay estimated nucleated cells by amplifying reference gene primers. The protocol was immunoSEQ multiplex PCR, while the TCRdb copy is restricted to in-frame clones and leaves out a portion. D and trimming were read from the DNA, whereas the V and J calls and clone size are those reported in that table. There are hundreds of thousands of clones in the sample; about 80% occur only once, and nearly 5% lies in the top ten. Germline CDR1 reads LGHNA; CDR2 reads YSLEER. V lost 0 bases to trimming and J lost 7 bases, with 7 bases between them. This CDR3 has 13 amino acids. Sequenced sample: PBMCs or T cells enriched from blood (not recorded which). The clonotype was recovered from a woman aged 45-65 years who had been exposed to COVID-19. V usage is TRBV4-3 and J usage is TRBJ2-4, with D maybe TRBD2 (5 bases). CDR3 DNA: TGCGCCAGCAGCCAAGAAGAGGGTAACATTCAGTACTTC. Translated: CASSQEEGNIQYF.